The present TCR beta chain was sequenced within a study of cytomegalovirus exposure and HLA in healthy donors. Study-level points and caveats: CMV serostatus stood as the only immune exposure information on hand. In presence/absence analyses, roughly uniform sequencing depth across donors was assumed.

The PCR contained 60 Vbeta and 13 Jbeta primers. Using immunoSEQ multiplex PCR, the repertoire was profiled, and TCRdb retains in-frame clones only, with some absent. The data show 150,000 to 160,000 clones, around 80% seen once. Of note for this clone: Its antigen is unknown.

CDR1 and CDR2 (germline): GTSNPN, SVGIG (reference sequence). The CDR3 runs 13 residues. V shed 0 bases and J 7 bases; nucleotides not matched to a gene: 5. J is TRBJ1-2 and V is TRBV30, with 7 bases identical to TRBD1. The sample was PBMCs. The source is a woman in her forties in good health and CMV-seronegative. The CDR3 loop reads CAWSVEGALGYTF. CDR3 sequence (DNA): TGTGCCTGGAGTGTAGAGGGGGCGCTTGGCTACACCTTC.